This passage covers 32 T cell receptor beta chains from one sample sequenced in a study of blood T cell repertoires in COVID-19. Sequenced by immunoSEQ multiplex PCR; TCRdb stores in-frame clones only, minus some. The data contain approximately 300,000 clones, more than 85% of them singletons. The sample consisted of peripheral blood. The receptors here all came from a man between 25 and 39 years old with acute or convalescent COVID-19.

V is TRBV5-1 and J is TRBJ2-2; D is uncertain. The germline CDR1 and CDR2 sequences are SGHRS and YFSETQ. V lost 0 bases to trimming and J lost 0 bases, with 6 bases between them. The CDR3 sequence is 15 residues long. CDR3 residues: CASSLDTPNTGELFF. DNA of the CDR3: TGCGCCAGCAGCTTGGACACACCGAACACCGGGGAGCTGTTTTTT.

V gene TRBV5-4 combines with J gene TRBJ2-5; D ambiguous. From germline, CDR1 is SGHNT and CDR2 YYREEE (reference sequence). This CDR3 comprises 15 residues. The V end was cut by 0 bases, the J end by 5 bases, with 14 bases between. CDR3 residues: CASSLGSSSWETQYF. CDR3 DNA sequence: TGTGCCAGCAGCTTGGGGTCTAGTAGTTGGGAGACCCAGTACTTC.

The chain couples TRBV5-5 to TRBJ2-7, with 7 positions matching TRBD1. The germline V gene encodes CDR1 SGHKS and CDR2 YYEKEE (reference sequence). V gave up 4 bases and J gave up 3 bases; unmatched junction bases: 4. The CDR3 totals 13 residues. DNA of the CDR3: TGTGCCAGCAGCGAGACAGGGTACTACGAGCAGTACTTC. This translates into CASSETGYYEQYF.

This CDR3 is CAWSRQGAGNTIYF. DNA of the CDR3: TGTGCCTGGAGTCGGCAGGGCGCAGGGAACACCATATATTTT. The chain employs TRBV30 and TRBJ1-3; perhaps TRBD1 as D (5 bases). The V end lost 2 bases, the J end lost 7 bases, and 15 bases lay between the germline ends. Germline V lookup: CDR1 GTSNPN, CDR2 SVGIG (reference sequence). The CDR3 extends over 14 amino acids.

The chain recombines TRBV28 with TRBJ2-1; 9 bases line up with TRBD1. This CDR3 comprises 14 residues. The V and J ends lost 6 bases and 7 bases, in that order; junction bases with no gene match: 7. Per germline, CDR1 MDHEN and CDR2 SYDVKM. The CDR3 loop is CASRTGGGLNEQFF. CDR3 coding DNA: TGTGCCAGCAGGACAGGGGGTGGATTGAATGAGCAGTTCTTC. Supplemented by reference TRBV28 and TRBJ2-1, the full variable domain reads DVKVTQSSRYLVKRTGEKVFLECVQDMDHENMFWYRQDPGLGLRLIYFSYDVKMKEKGDIPEGYSVSREKKERFSLILESASTNQTSMYLCASRTGGGLNEQFFGPGTRLTVL.

CDR3 residues: CASSSGWGVASETQYF. The CDR3 region has the DNA TGTGCCAGCAGCTCCGGATGGGGGGTGGCATCGGAGACCCAGTACTTC. The chain employs TRBV5-4 and TRBJ2-5; D might be TRBD2 (6 bases). With 3 bases removed from V and 5 bases from J, the gap between germline ends came to 20 bases. The CDR3 contains 16 residues. Germline CDR1 is SGHNT and CDR2 is YYREEE (reference sequence).

The J gene is TRBJ2-1, the V gene TRBV3-1 (or the pseudogene TRBV3-2); 11 positions agree with TRBD2. The length of the CDR3 is 16 residues. Losses at the gene ends were 1 base for V and 7 bases for J; bases not matched to a gene: 6. Germline values: CDR1 LGHDT, CDR2 YNNKEL (reference sequence). The CDR3 sequence: CASSQALGLAVNEQFF. The CDR3 DNA follows: TGTGCCAGCAGCCAAGCCCTGGGACTAGCGGTAAATGAGCAGTTCTTC.

The chain uses TRBV5-6 and TRBJ1-6, with no clear D. Germline CDR1 SGHDT, CDR2 YYEEEE. V lost 4 bases, J lost 13 bases, and 12 bases lay in between. The CDR3 contains 12 residues. The CDR3 reads CASSKTAQPLHF. The CDR3 DNA reads as TGTGCCAGCAGCAAGACTGCGCAGCCCCTCCACTTT.

This clone was counted only a few times. The J gene is TRBJ2-7, the V gene TRBV5-1; TRBD1 matches 9 bases. V gave up 4 bases and J gave up 7 bases; unmatched junction bases: 12. CDR1 and CDR2 from the germline V gene are SGHRS and YFSETQ. The CDR3 loop spans 15 amino acids. The CDR3 nucleotides read TGCGCCAGCAGCCCGGACAGGGGTGTATTAGGGGAGCAGTACTTC. Protein sequence: CASSPDRGVLGEQYF.

The V call is TRBV5-5, the J call TRBJ1-6; D remains unclear. Germline CDR1 SGHKS, CDR2 YYEKEE (reference sequence). This CDR3 has 15 residues. V shed 0 bases and J shed 5 bases, with 9 bases lying between them. The CDR3 is CASSLGARNNSPLHF. In DNA, the CDR3 is TGTGCCAGCAGCTTGGGGGCCAGAAATAATTCACCCCTCCACTTT. The full variable domain, in which reference TRBV5-5 and TRBJ1-6 provide the parts outside the CDR3, is DAGVTQSPTHLIKTRGQQVTLRCSPISGHKSVSWYQQVLGQGPQFIFQYYEKEERGRGNFPDRFSARQFPNYSSELNVNALLLGDSALYLCASSLGARNNSPLHFGNGTRLTVT.

This sequence joins TRBV10-3 and TRBJ2-1; 11 bases are a match to TRBD2. The CDR3 spans 16 residues. Germline assignment: CDR1 ENHRY and CDR2 SYGVKD. V trimming: 6 bases; J trimming: 3 bases; junction bases outside the gene matches: 7. CDR3 DNA: TGTGCCATCAGCCTAGCGGGAGGACCAAACTACAATGAGCAGTTCTTC. This sequence encodes CAISLAGGPNYNEQFF.

There are a few counts of this clone. J is TRBJ2-2 and V is TRBV7-3; 7 bases fit TRBD2. The CDR3 is 16 residues long. V dropped 3 bases and J dropped 2; count of bases not matched to a gene: 6. The germline V gene has CDR1 SGHTA and CDR2 FQGTGA. The CDR3 DNA reads TGTGCCAGCAGCTTCCAACCGGGACTAAACACCGGGGAGCTGTTTTTT. Its protein is CASSFQPGLNTGELFF.

This chain connects TRBV2 to TRBJ2-7, with D possibly matching TRBD2 (7 bases). CDR1 and CDR2 from the germline V gene are SNHLY and FYNNEI. V was trimmed by 6 bases and J by 6 bases, leaving 12 bases between them. The CDR3 runs to 12 residues. As DNA, the CDR3 is TGTGCCAGCAGGGGAGGGGGTTTCGAGCAGTACTTC. Its protein is CASRGGGFEQYF. Complete variable domain (other parts from reference TRBV2 and TRBJ2-7): EPEVTQTPSHQVTQMGQEVILRCVPISNHLYFYWYRQILGQKVEFLVSFYNNEISEKSEIFDDQFSVERPDGSNFTLKIRSTKLEDSAMYFCASRGGGFEQYFGPGTRLTVT.

The chain uses TRBV11-2 and TRBJ1-1; the match to TRBD1 covers 7 bases. Germline assignment: CDR1 SGHAT and CDR2 FQNNGV. V lost 0 bases and J lost 6; bases outside the gene matches: 4. The CDR3 runs 14 residues. The chain's CDR3 is CASSLDRGISEAFF. CDR3 DNA sequence: TGTGCCAGCAGCTTAGACAGGGGGATTTCTGAAGCTTTCTTT.

The V call is TRBV11-3, the J call TRBJ2-7; D uncertain. The CDR3 length is 13 residues. Germline V gene data show CDR1 as SGHNT and CDR2 as YENEEA. Trimming stripped 3 bases from V and 6 bases from J, with 12 bases between. CDR3 DNA: TGTGCCAGCAGCTTCGCGGATTCCCCCGAGCAGTACTTC. Translated: CASSFADSPEQYF.

The V call is TRBV12-5, the J call TRBJ2-3, with D possibly matching TRBD2 (6 bases). CDR1 and CDR2 (germline): LGHNT, FRNRAP. This CDR3 has 15 amino acids. Trimming took off 0 bases at V and 8 bases at J, with 15 bases between the two ends. The CDR3 coding sequence is TGTGCTAGTGGTTTGGTACCTGGCGGGGAGATTACGCAGTATTTT. Encoded protein: CASGLVPGGEITQYF.

This clone has a single count. The chain uses TRBV6-2 or TRBV6-3 and TRBJ1-5; tentatively, D is TRBD1 (5 bases). Trimming took off 5 bases at V and 7 bases at J, with 15 bases between the two ends. The germline gives CDR1 MNHEY, CDR2 SVGEGT. CDR3 length: 14 residues. The CDR3 DNA follows: TGTGCCAGCAGTCAAGGAGGGGATATCCAGCCCCAGCATTTT. Amino acid sequence: CASSQGGDIQPQHF.

The rearrangement links TRBV18 to TRBJ2-1, with 7 positions matching TRBD1. In germline, CDR1 is KGHSH, CDR2 LQKENI. The V gene end was trimmed by 2 bases and the J gene end by 6 bases; junction bases not matched to a gene: 1. This CDR3 region has 13 residues. The CDR3 nucleotides read TGTGCCAGCTCACCATACAGGGGCAATGAGCAGTTCTTC. Protein sequence: CASSPYRGNEQFF.

The rearrangement links TRBV14 to TRBJ1-4, with 7 bases identical to TRBD1. The CDR3 length is 17 residues. Germline V gene sequence: CDR1 SGHDN, CDR2 FVKESK. V gave up 0 bases and J gave up 7 bases; unmatched junction bases: 11. The DNA for the CDR3 is TGTGCCAGCAGCCAAGAAGGCAGGGGGTTTGTAGGTGAAAAACTGTTTTTT. Translation gives CASSQEGRGFVGEKLFF.

The genes are TRBV4-2 and TRBJ2-7; 8 bases map to TRBD1. This CDR3 contains 14 residues. Trimming cost V 7 bases and J 5 bases; bases outside gene matches: 10. CDR1 is LGHNA, CDR2 YNFKEQ, per germline. As DNA, the CDR3 is TGTGCCAGCATGCATGGGCAGGGGGCGGACGAGCAGTACTTC. This encodes CASMHGQGADEQYF.

The chain joins TRBV30 to TRBJ2-5; a possible D gene is TRBD2 (5 bases). From germline, CDR1 is GTSNPN and CDR2 SVGIG (reference sequence). The germline V and J ends were trimmed by 3 bases and 1 base, with 6 bases remaining between them. The CDR3 consists of 12 residues. In nucleotides, the CDR3 is TGTGCCTGGAGAGAGGGCCAAGAGACCCAGTACTTC. Translated, it gives CAWREGQETQYF.

The rearrangement uses TRBV5-1 and TRBJ1-4, with 7 nucleotides matching TRBD1. The CDR3 is 17 residues long. Trimming cost V 0 bases and J 5 bases; bases outside gene matches: 10. CDR1 SGHRS and CDR2 YFSETQ come from the germline V gene. CDR3 loop: CASSLGPNRGTNEKLFF. The CDR3 DNA is TGCGCCAGCAGCTTGGGCCCCAACAGGGGCACAAATGAAAAACTGTTTTTT.

J is TRBJ2-1 and V is TRBV30; 9 nucleotides line up with TRBD2. V lost 2 bases, J lost 7 bases, and 6 bases stayed unmatched. In germline, CDR1 is GTSNPN, CDR2 SVGIG (reference sequence). The CDR3 length is 14 residues. CDR3 in DNA: TGTGCCTGGAGTAAGGTAGCGGGAGCTAATGAGCAGTTCTTC. Residues: CAWSKVAGANEQFF.

V usage is TRBV4-2 and J usage is TRBJ1-1, with D uncertain. This CDR3 contains 13 residues. The germline CDR1 and CDR2 sequences are LGHNA and YNFKEQ. Trimming removed 6 bases from V and 2 bases from J, with 10 bases in between. The CDR3: CASRSSPNTEAFF. For the CDR3, the DNA is TGTGCCAGCAGGTCATCCCCCAACACTGAAGCTTTCTTT.

V usage is TRBV5-6 and J usage is TRBJ1-2; D is unresolved. Trimming stripped 1 base from V and 4 bases from J, with 11 bases between. CDR1 and CDR2 from the germline V gene are SGHDT and YYEEEE. This CDR3 is 14 amino acids long. The CDR3: CASSLPQARYGYTF. The CDR3 nucleotides read TGTGCCAGCAGCTTGCCGCAGGCCCGCTATGGCTACACCTTC.

The CDR3 nucleotides read TGTGCCAGCAGCTTGCGTAGCGGGAGCTACACAGATACGCAGTATTTT. Translating gives CASSLRSGSYTDTQYF. The rearrangement uses TRBV5-4 and TRBJ2-3; 9 bases are a match to TRBD2. CDR1 and CDR2 (germline): SGHNT, YYREEE (reference sequence). The J segment lost 2 bases and the V segment lost 1 base, leaving 5 bases of the junction unmatched. The CDR3 runs to 16 residues.

V is TRBV30 and J is TRBJ2-1; 10 positions agree with TRBD2. The CDR3 is 16 residues long. The V segment lost 2 bases and the J segment 0 bases; nucleotides outside the gene matches: 4. The germline V gene encodes CDR1 GTSNPN and CDR2 SVGIG (reference sequence). Here the CDR3 DNA reads TGTGCCTGGAGTAGGGCTAGCGGGAGCTCCTACAATGAGCAGTTCTTC. As protein: CAWSRASGSSYNEQFF.

The chain is built from TRBV9 and TRBJ2-3; 11 bases are shared with TRBD2. CDR1 is SGDLS, CDR2 YYNGEE, per germline. Trimming removed 3 bases from V and 0 bases from J; junction bases left unmatched: 3. The CDR3 runs 16 residues. DNA for the CDR3: TGTGCCAGCAGCGATACTAGCGGGAGCAGCACAGATACGCAGTATTTT. Encoded protein: CASSDTSGSSTDTQYF.

The chain combines TRBV7-9 with TRBJ2-2, with 8 positions matching TRBD1. CDR3 length: 14 residues. Germline CDR1 reads SEHNR; CDR2 reads FQNEAQ (reference sequence). The trim removed 7 bases at V and 3 bases at J, leaving 4 bases unmatched. The CDR3 reads CASTPGQDTGELFF. Here the CDR3 DNA reads TGTGCCAGCACCCCGGGACAGGACACCGGGGAGCTGTTTTTT.

The J gene is TRBJ1-5, the V gene TRBV18, with 8 bases matching TRBD1. Germline CDR1 is KGHSH and CDR2 is LQKENI. The CDR3 runs 15 residues. The V and J ends lost 5 bases and 3 bases, in that order; junction bases with no gene match: 6. CDR3: CASSAGTGINQPQHF. For the CDR3, the DNA is TGTGCCAGCTCAGCCGGGACAGGAATCAATCAGCCCCAGCATTTT. Full variable domain (missing parts from reference TRBV18 and TRBJ1-5): NAGVMQNPRHLVRRRGQEARLRCSPMKGHSHVYWYRQLPEEGLKFMVYLQKENIIDESGMPKERFSAEFPKEGPSILRIQQVVRGDSAAYFCASSAGTGINQPQHFGDGTRLSIL.

The V and J genes are TRBV9 and TRBJ2-1; 8 bases match TRBD1. The CDR3 sequence is 16 residues long. V lost 0 bases and J lost 2; bases outside the gene matches: 4. Germline lookup yields CDR1 SGDLS and CDR2 YYNGEE. This CDR3 is CASSVAGGNTYNEQFF. The CDR3 DNA follows: TGTGCCAGCAGCGTAGCAGGGGGCAACACCTACAATGAGCAGTTCTTC.

This clone came up once. The V and J genes are TRBV6-5 and TRBJ1-3, with a weak D call TRBD1 (5 bases). Trimming removed 4 bases from V and 3 bases from J, with 7 bases in between. Germline CDR1 is MNHEY and CDR2 is SVGAGI. This CDR3 spans 13 amino acids. CDR3 amino acids: CASSSGLGNTIYF. The CDR3 DNA sequence: TGTGCCAGCAGTTCGGGACTTGGAAACACCATATATTTT.